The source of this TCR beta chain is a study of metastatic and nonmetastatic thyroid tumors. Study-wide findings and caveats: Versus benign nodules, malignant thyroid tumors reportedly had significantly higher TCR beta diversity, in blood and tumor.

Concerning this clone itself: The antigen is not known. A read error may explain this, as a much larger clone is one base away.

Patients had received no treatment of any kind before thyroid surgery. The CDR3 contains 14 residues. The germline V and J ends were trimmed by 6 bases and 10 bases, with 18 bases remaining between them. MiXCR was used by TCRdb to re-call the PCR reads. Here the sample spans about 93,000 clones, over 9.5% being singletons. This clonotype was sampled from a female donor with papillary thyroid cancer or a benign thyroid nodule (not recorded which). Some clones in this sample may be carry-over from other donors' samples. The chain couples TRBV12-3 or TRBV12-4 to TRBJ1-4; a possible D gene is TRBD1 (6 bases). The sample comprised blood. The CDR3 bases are TGTGCCAGCAGACCCACAGGGATTGACGCAAAACTGTTTTTT. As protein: CASRPTGIDAKLFF.